The clone carrying this TCR beta chain came up many times. In germline, CDR1 is MDHEN, CDR2 SYDVKM. The CDR3 is 19 residues long. Trimming cost V 3 bases and J 2 bases; bases outside gene matches: 16. This sample was included in a study of regulatory T cells in long-lasting Graves disease. Through Arm-PCR of CDR3 regions and iRepertoire HTBI primers, TCR beta libraries were built. TCRdb reprocessed the multiplex PCR reads via MiXCR and lists one record per CDR3 protein. This table has 350,000 to 500,000 distinct CDR3 sequences, approximately 14% appearing once. The time point was: newly diagnosed GD, antithyroid drugs for less than 3 months. PBMC RNA was the source of the TCR library. Patients met American Thyroid Association criteria for Graves' disease. The same data also contributed to another study, on T cells in Graves' hyperthyroidism and ophthalmopathy.

The clonotype originates from a woman in her forties or fifties with Graves disease. This specimen consisted of peripheral blood mononuclear cells (PBMCs), obtained at new diagnosis, from a patient treated with antithyroid drugs. The chain carries TRBV28 and TRBJ2-7; TRBD2 agrees at 10 bases. In DNA, the CDR3 is TGTGCCAGCAGTTTTTTGGCTAGCGGGAGAGGGAGGGGAACCTACGAGCAGTACTTC. Amino acid sequence: CASSFLASGRGRGTYEQYF.